The rows below give T cell receptor beta chains drawn from one sample of a study of neurological immune-mediated disorders. A single record per CDR3 protein comes from TCRdb applying MiXCR to the 5' RACE reads. The sample lists tens of thousands of distinct CDR3 sequences, roughly an eighth occurring once. The material sequenced was PBMCs. The receptors stem from a female donor with HTLV-1-associated myelopathy (HAM/TSP). The CDR3 runs from the conserved cysteine through the conserved F or W. D genes are given only for firm matches. Clone size, where shown, is once, few, many, or a class for clones that have expanded.

.	many	TRBV14	TRBJ1-5	CASSLYSNQPQHF	TGTGCCAGCAGCCTGTACAGCAATCAGCCCCAGCATTTT
.	many	TRBV20-1	TRBJ2-7	CSAKSDSGAYEQYF	TGCAGTGCTAAAAGCGACAGTGGGGCCTACGAGCAGTACTTC
.	many	TRBV7-3	TRBJ2-2	CASSLSTAGGELFF	TGTGCCAGCAGCCTCTCTACGGCTGGCGGGGAGCTGTTTTTT
.	many	TRBV7-8	TRBJ2-3	CASSLVGGLTQYF	TGTGCCAGCAGCTTAGTTGGGGGGCTTACGCAGTATTTT
.	many	TRBV5-1	TRBJ2-1	CASSYVVSYNEQFF	TGCGCCAGCAGCTACGTAGTCTCCTACAATGAGCAGTTCTTC
.	many	TRBV7-2	TRBJ2-1	CASGDRQYNEQFF	TGTGCCAGCGGAGACAGGCAATACAATGAGCAGTTCTTC
TRBD2	many	TRBV18	TRBJ2-7	CASSPGDLAGPYEQYF	TGTGCCAGCTCACCAGGGGATCTAGCGGGACCTTACGAGCAGTACTTC
.	many	TRBV2	TRBJ2-3	CASSGPGTSTDTQYF	TGTGCCAGCAGTGGCCCCGGGACAAGCACAGATACGCAGTATTTT
TRBD1	many	TRBV3-1	TRBJ2-1	CASSQDIWGTDSIDEQFF	TGTGCCAGCAGCCAAGACATTTGGGGGACAGACTCAATCGATGAGCAGTTCTTC
.	medium-sized	TRBV5-1	TRBJ1-2	CASSLDVSEEGYTF	TGCGCCAGCAGCTTGGATGTATCCGAGGAGGGCTACACCTTC
.	many	TRBV9	TRBJ2-1	CASSVGTVNNEQFF	TGTGCCAGCAGCGTAGGGACAGTAAACAATGAGCAGTTCTTC
.	many	TRBV5-1	TRBJ1-4	CASSPGMVTVNEKLFF	TGCGCCAGCAGCCCCGGGATGGTGACGGTAAATGAAAAACTGTTTTTT
TRBD1	many	TRBV20-1	TRBJ1-2	CSANQGESGYTF	TGCAGTGCTAATCAGGGGGAGAGTGGCTACACCTTC
.	many	TRBV5-6	TRBJ2-1	CASSLGQGGSYNEQFF	TGTGCCAGCAGCTTGGGACAGGGAGGGTCCTACAATGAGCAGTTCTTC
TRBD2	many	TRBV15	TRBJ2-1	CATSRDRTSGGKNEQFF	TGTGCTACCAGCAGAGATCGAACTAGCGGGGGGAAGAATGAGCAGTTCTTC
.	many	TRBV7-2	TRBJ2-7	CASSRTYSSYEQYF	TGTGCCAGCAGCCGGACTTACAGCTCCTACGAGCAGTACTTC
TRBD1	many	TRBV5-1	TRBJ2-1	CASRLGQYNEQFF	TGCGCCAGCAGGCTGGGACAGTACAATGAGCAGTTCTTC
TRBD1	few	TRBV15	TRBJ1-5	CATSSGRDYRGGQPQHF	TGTGCCACCAGCAGCGGGCGGGACTACAGGGGCGGCCAGCCCCAGCATTTT
.	.	TRBV12-3/TRBV12-4	TRBJ2-2	CASSFRQQNTGGLFF	TGTGCCAGCAGTTTCCGGCAGCAGAACACCGGGGGGCTGTTTTTT
.	.	TRBV4-2	TRBJ1-6	CASSHTLSGGSYNSPLHF	TGTGCCAGCAGCCATACCCTAAGCGGGGGATCATATAATTCACCCCTCCACTTT
TRBD2	many	TRBV6-5	TRBJ2-1	CASRVRDGAAGLAYEQFF	TGTGCCAGCAGGGTCCGGGACGGGGCTGCGGGACTAGCGTATGAGCAGTTCTTC
TRBD2	many	TRBV7-9	TRBJ2-3	CASSLGVRGGPTDTQYF	TGTGCCAGCAGCTTAGGGGTCCGGGGGGGTCCCACAGATACGCAGTATTTT
.	many	TRBV14	TRBJ2-5	CASSQGRPLETQYF	TGTGCCAGCAGCCAAGGACGACCCCTAGAGACCCAGTACTTC
.	many	TRBV12-3/TRBV12-4	TRBJ1-6	CASSLGRGRNSPLHF	TGTGCCAGCAGTTTAGGTCGGGGGCGAAATTCACCCCTCCACTTT
TRBD1	many	TRBV10-2	TRBJ2-3	CASSPSVTGGGDTQYF	TGCGCCAGCAGCCCCTCCGTGACAGGGGGGGGAGATACGCAGTATTTT
.	many	TRBV5-1	TRBJ1-1	CASSFQGGHPTEAFF	TGCGCCAGCAGCTTCCAGGGTGGGCATCCTACTGAAGCTTTCTTT
.	.	TRBV5-1	TRBJ2-7	CASSLGAGVDEQYF	TGCGCCAGCAGCTTGGGTGCGGGTGTGGACGAGCAGTACTTC
TRBD2	many	TRBV19	TRBJ2-1	CASSMRLAGDNEQFF	TGTGCCAGTAGTATGCGACTAGCGGGCGACAATGAGCAGTTCTTC
TRBD1	many	TRBV12-3/TRBV12-4	TRBJ1-2	CASSLRTGLWGGYTF	TGTGCCAGCAGTTTACGGACAGGGCTTTGGGGTGGCTACACCTTC
TRBD2	many	TRBV12-3/TRBV12-4	TRBJ2-5	CASSPTTSGGSETQYF	TGTGCCAGCAGCCCTACGACTAGCGGGGGTTCAGAGACCCAGTACTTC
.	many	TRBV15	TRBJ2-6	CATSRVLSSGANVLTF	TGTGCCACCAGCAGAGTCTTAAGCTCTGGGGCCAACGTCCTGACTTTC
.	.	TRBV5-1	TRBJ2-3	CASSQGADTDTQYF	TGCGCCAGCAGCCAGGGTGCGGACACAGATACGCAGTATTTT
TRBD2	many	TRBV7-9	TRBJ2-5	CASETGGPEEFQETQYF	TGTGCCAGCGAGACGGGGGGGCCCGAGGAGTTCCAAGAGACCCAGTACTTC
.	many	TRBV5-1	TRBJ1-1	CASTGTENTEAFF	TGCGCCAGCACCGGAACGGAAAACACTGAAGCTTTCTTT
TRBD1	many	TRBV7-2	TRBJ1-2	CASSPWGTGMGRRGYTF	TGTGCCAGCAGCCCTTGGGGGACAGGGATGGGGCGTCGGGGCTACACCTTC
TRBD1	many	TRBV12-3/TRBV12-4	TRBJ2-7	CASSLGDSTYEQYF	TGTGCCAGCAGTTTAGGGGACAGCACCTACGAGCAGTACTTC
TRBD1	many	TRBV28	TRBJ1-2	CASSLGTGDYGYTF	TGTGCCAGCAGCCTAGGGACAGGGGATTATGGCTACACCTTC
.	many	TRBV5-1	TRBJ1-3	CASSLEQERNTIYF	TGCGCCAGCAGCTTGGAACAGGAACGAAACACCATATATTTT
.	many	TRBV12-3/TRBV12-4	TRBJ2-7	CASSPSDRDNYEQYF	TGTGCCAGCAGTCCCAGTGACCGGGACAACTACGAGCAGTACTTC
.	few	TRBV6-5	TRBJ2-3	CASSYSRAASTDTQYF	TGTGCCAGCAGTTACTCGAGAGCGGCTAGCACAGATACGCAGTATTTT